This TCR beta chain emerged from a study of blood T cell repertoires in COVID-19. Turning to the study itself: T cells, B-cell-depleted T cells, or PBMCs supplied cDNA or gDNA.

V was clipped by 6 bases and J by 4 bases, with 9 bases between them. The CDR3 sequence is 12 residues long. Under the authors' procedure: Nucleated cell number was recorded as an estimate derived from reference gene primer amplification. Profiled with immunoSEQ multiplex PCR; TCRdb holds only in-frame clones, not every one. V and J calls and clone size are copied from that table; D and trimming were computed from the DNA. The data hold hundreds of thousands of clones, with 89% observed a single time. The material sequenced was peripheral blood. The V gene is TRBV12-3 or TRBV12-4, the J gene TRBJ1-2; D gene unclear. The clonotype originates from a man between 60 and 75 years old who had recovered from COVID-19. CDR3 in DNA: TGTGCCAGCAGCCCCGCGGGCTATGGCTACACCTTC. Residues: CASSPAGYGYTF.